A single sample is the source of the 24 T cell receptor beta chains below, sequenced in a study of T cell responses to AZD1222 COVID-19 vaccine. Profiled with immunoSEQ multiplex PCR; TCRdb holds only in-frame clones, not every one. Among 150,000 to 200,000 clones listed, approximately 92% were seen once. Sequenced here: peripheral blood, sampled on day 0 of AZD1222 vaccination. The receptors derive from an adult in good health.

DNA for the CDR3: TGTGCCAGCTCACCACGGGCAGCTAACACTGAAGCTTTCTTT. This translates into CASSPRAANTEAFF. The rearrangement links TRBV18 to TRBJ1-1; D not certain. Germline V gene sequence: CDR1 KGHSH, CDR2 LQKENI. Trimming pared 1 base from V and 2 bases from J, leaving 8 bases between. This CDR3 is built from 14 residues.

J is TRBJ1-5 and V is TRBV6-6; D is uncertain. Germline values: CDR1 MNHNY, CDR2 SVGAGI (reference sequence). Trimming shortened V by 6 bases and J by 4 bases, and 10 bases separated the two germline ends. The CDR3 is made up of 13 amino acids. In nucleotides, the CDR3 is TGTGCCAGCAGGTGGGAGGGTAATCAGCCCCAGCATTTT. Translation: CASRWEGNQPQHF.

The J gene is TRBJ1-1, the V gene TRBV7-6; D remains ambiguous. CDR1 SGHVS and CDR2 FNYEAQ come from the germline V gene. Trimming removed 3 bases from V and 0 bases from J, with 8 bases in between. The CDR3 runs 14 residues. This CDR3 is CASSFGQMNTEAFF. The CDR3 DNA sequence: TGTGCCAGCAGCTTTGGTCAAATGAACACTGAAGCTTTCTTT.

This chain joins TRBV12-3 or TRBV12-4 and TRBJ1-3; TRBD1 agrees at 7 bases. With V trimmed by 10 bases and J by 4 bases, 7 bases remained unmatched. The CDR3 is made up of 13 amino acids. The CDR3, as DNA: TGTGCCACCGACAGGGCGAACGGAAACACCATATATTTT. This translates into CATDRANGNTIYF.

In nucleotides, the CDR3 is TGTGCCAGCAGCTCATTAGCGGGGGGCCCCTCCTACGAGCAGTACTTC. As protein: CASSSLAGGPSYEQYF. The rearrangement links TRBV7-6 to TRBJ2-7, with 10 bases aligning to TRBD2. The CDR3 has 16 amino acids. V lost 4 bases to trimming and J lost 0 bases; unmatched junction nucleotides: 6. Germline-derived CDR1 and CDR2 are SGHVS and FNYEAQ.

The chain joins TRBV19 to TRBJ2-3; 8 bases agree with TRBD1. Germline CDR1 and CDR2: LNHDA and SQIVND (reference sequence). This CDR3 region has 14 residues. J lost 3 bases, V lost 10 bases, and 9 bases had no gene match. The CDR3: CATTIRQGTDTQYF. CDR3 nucleotide sequence: TGTGCCACCACAATTCGACAGGGGACAGATACGCAGTATTTT.

The chain employs TRBV19 and TRBJ2-3, with D perhaps matching TRBD2 (7 bases). CDR3 size: 16 residues. Trimming shortened V by 6 bases and J by 2 bases, and 18 bases separated the two germline ends. Germline CDR1 is LNHDA and CDR2 is SQIVND (reference sequence). The chain's CDR3 is CASRETGGGITDTQYF. The CDR3 region has the DNA TGTGCCAGTAGGGAGACAGGCGGGGGTATCACAGATACGCAGTATTTT.

In its sample, this clone was seen once. The J gene is TRBJ2-7, the V gene TRBV30; D not certain. Trimming stripped 5 bases from V and 0 bases from J, with 5 bases between. The CDR3 runs 11 residues. The germline CDR1 and CDR2 sequences are GTSNPN and SVGIG (reference sequence). The CDR3 DNA follows: TGTGCCTGGGCACGCTCCTACGAGCAGTACTTC. It yields the protein CAWARSYEQYF.

V is TRBV5-1 and J is TRBJ2-1; D gene unclear. CDR3 size: 13 residues. Trimming removed 4 bases from V and 6 bases from J, with 11 bases in between. Looked up from germline, CDR1 is SGHRS and CDR2 is YFSETQ. CDR3 sequence (DNA): TGCGCCAGCAGCGACGCATCGGCCAATGAGCAGTTCTTC. Its translation is CASSDASANEQFF.

This clone was counted a few times. The chain recombines TRBV6-5 with TRBJ1-5; 8 bases fit TRBD1. The CDR3 contains 15 residues. V trimming: 4 bases; J trimming: 0 bases; junction bases outside the gene matches: 2. The germline V gene has CDR1 MNHEY and CDR2 SVGAGI. CDR3 DNA sequence: TGTGCCAGCAGTTCCGGACAGGGTAGCAATCAGCCCCAGCATTTT. Protein sequence: CASSSGQGSNQPQHF.

The J gene is TRBJ1-1, the V gene TRBV12-3 or TRBV12-4, with unresolved D. This CDR3 region has 13 residues. The ends were cut back, 3 bases at V and 14 bases at J, with 19 bases in the middle. The CDR3 here is CASSLGSSGLSFF. The CDR3, as DNA: TGTGCCAGCAGTTTGGGATCATCGGGCCTATCGTTCTTT.

This clone was seen once. The gene calls are TRBV4-2 and TRBJ2-3; 7 bases are a match to TRBD1. The CDR3 extends over 15 amino acids. CDR1 and CDR2 (germline): LGHNA, YNFKEQ. Germline trimming cut 1 base from V and 4 bases from J; bases unmatched to any gene: 5. The CDR3 DNA reads TGTGCCAGCAGCCAAGCGACAGGGTTCCCAGATACGCAGTATTTT. As protein: CASSQATGFPDTQYF.

The genes are TRBV29-1 and TRBJ1-1, with 10 bases identical to TRBD1. J gave up 5 bases and V 5 bases, and 5 bases lay outside the gene matches. This CDR3 spans 13 amino acids. Germline-derived CDR1 and CDR2 are SQVTM and ANQGSEA. This CDR3 is CSVPGQGRTEAFF. The CDR3 region has the DNA TGCAGCGTTCCGGGACAGGGGAGAACTGAAGCTTTCTTT.

The count of this clone is one. The chain carries TRBV19 and TRBJ1-1; no clear D gene. The V gene's germline CDR1 is LNHDA and CDR2 SQIVND (reference sequence). The CDR3 extends over 15 amino acids. The V gene lost 8 bases and the J gene lost 2 bases, with 18 bases spanning the gap. CDR3 nucleotide sequence: TGTGCCAGTCAGGCGTCAGGCAAATTAAACACTGAAGCTTTCTTT. Protein product: CASQASGKLNTEAFF. The full variable domain, completed using reference TRBV19 and TRBJ1-1, is DGGITQSPKYLFRKEGQNVTLSCEQNLNHDAMYWYRQDPGQGLRLIYYSQIVNDFQKGDIAEGYSVSREKKESFPLTVTSAQKNPTAFYLCASQASGKLNTEAFFGQGTRLTVV.

J is TRBJ1-3 and V is TRBV7-6; tentative D call: TRBD1 (5 bases). V lost 1 base and J lost 4, with 11 bases in between. CDR3 length: 15 amino acids. From germline, CDR1 is SGHVS and CDR2 FNYEAQ. The chain's CDR3 is CASSLGGTSGNTIYF. The CDR3 region has the DNA TGTGCCAGCAGCTTAGGGGGGACGAGCGGAAACACCATATATTTT.

The CDR3 loop reads CASSYPLGYEQYF. The CDR3 region has the DNA TGTGCCAGCAGTTATCCCTTGGGGTACGAGCAGTACTTC. This rearrangement joins TRBV12-3 or TRBV12-4 to TRBJ2-7; no clear D gene. Trimming cost V 4 bases and J 4 bases, with 11 bases left between them. The CDR3 spans 13 residues.

The sample holds one count of this clone. V gene TRBV13 combines with J gene TRBJ2-7, with D unresolved. Germline assignment: CDR1 PRHDT and CDR2 FYEKMQ (reference sequence). With 2 bases removed from V and 0 bases from J, the gap between germline ends came to 5 bases. The CDR3 consists of 13 residues. CDR3 nucleotide sequence: TGTGCCAGCAGCTTATTGGGCTCCTACGAGCAGTACTTC. This encodes CASSLLGSYEQYF.

The V and J genes are TRBV9 and TRBJ1-2, with D possibly TRBD1 on 6 matching bases. This CDR3 is built from 15 residues. Germline lookup yields CDR1 SGDLS and CDR2 YYNGEE. V gave up 3 bases and J gave up 2 bases, with 14 bases separating them. The CDR3 here is CASSGGPGPNYGYTF. As DNA, the CDR3 is TGTGCCAGCAGCGGGGGGCCGGGCCCAAACTATGGCTACACCTTC.

The J gene is TRBJ1-4, the V gene TRBV28; D unclear. Trimming removed 2 bases at V and 1 base at J, with 11 bases between. Germline CDR1 MDHEN, CDR2 SYDVKM. There are 16 residues in the CDR3. CDR3 sequence (DNA): TGTGCCAGCAGTTTAGCGAGAGGGAGAACTAATGAAAAACTGTTTTTT. This translates into CASSLARGRTNEKLFF.

This CDR3 reads CASSLQGGSTEAFF. The CDR3 DNA reads TGTGCCAGCAGCCTACAGGGAGGGAGCACTGAAGCTTTCTTT. This chain connects TRBV11-2 to TRBJ1-1; TRBD1 might be the D (6 bases). Per germline, CDR1 SGHAT and CDR2 FQNNGV. The V end lost 5 bases, the J end lost 4 bases, and 14 bases lay between the germline ends. The CDR3 consists of 14 residues.

This clone was observed once. The chain uses TRBV27 and TRBJ2-1; D gene ambiguous. The CDR3 covers 13 residues. Trimming removed 3 bases from V and 6 bases from J, with 9 bases in between. Per the germline V gene, CDR1 is MNHEY and CDR2 is SMNVEV (reference sequence). The CDR3 DNA sequence: TGTGCCAGCAGTTTCGACCTCAGCAATGAGCAGTTCTTC. Encoded protein: CASSFDLSNEQFF.

The gene calls are TRBV7-9 and TRBJ2-4; D is unclear. The ends were cut back, 5 bases at V and 3 bases at J, with 14 bases in the middle. Germline CDR1 reads SEHNR; CDR2 reads FQNEAQ (reference sequence). CDR3 length: 15 amino acids. CDR3 region: CASSPVVVGKNIQYF. For the CDR3, the DNA is TGTGCCAGCAGCCCAGTGGTTGTTGGCAAAAACATTCAGTACTTC.

The V gene is TRBV30, the J gene TRBJ1-5; unclear D gene. This CDR3 comprises 14 residues. Germline CDR1 and CDR2: GTSNPN and SVGIG (reference sequence). Trimming left V 0 bases short and J 2 bases short, with 8 bases between. The CDR3 DNA sequence: TGTGCCTGGAGTGTAGGGCCGGGCAATCAGCCCCAGCATTTT. This gives the protein CAWSVGPGNQPQHF.

The chain employs TRBV6-6 and TRBJ1-2; no clear D. V lost 5 bases, J lost 8 bases, and 12 bases lay in between. The CDR3 contains 12 residues. Germline-derived CDR1 and CDR2 are MNHNY and SVGAGI (reference sequence). This CDR3 reads CASSISKAGYTF. The CDR3 bases are TGTGCCAGCAGTATATCCAAAGCAGGCTACACCTTC.